This T cell receptor (beta chain) is from a study of CD8 T cells in Susac syndrome (dated by TCRdb to about 2019). Regarding the complete study: Of the Susac syndrome patients who were sequenced, more than 5 had clinically active disease and fewer than ten were in clinical remission. Susac syndrome patients were therapy-naive, on corticosteroids (some also receiving IVIg), or on IVIg alone at blood withdrawal. Repertoire sequencing was used to test whether CD8+ T cell activation and differentiation in Susac syndrome was antigen driven. Summary of the overall study and its limitations: In the CD4+ T cell repertoire of Susac syndrome patients, clonal expansion was not detected. The TCR sequencing and HLA analysis was acknowledged to have included a relatively small number of individuals.

Peripheral blood CD8+ and CD4+ T cells from healthy donors, Susac syndrome patients and multiple sclerosis patients were profiled using high-throughput TCR beta sequencing. Susac syndrome patients met recently defined diagnostic criteria for definite or probable disease. Bulk CD8+ and CD4+ T cells were purified by magnetic negative isolation, while CD8+ TEMRA cells were enriched using FACS. Blood was drawn into EDTA tubes, processed within 24 hours, and PBMCs were isolated by density gradient centrifugation. PBMCs intended for TCR sequencing were cryopreserved in liquid nitrogen and were subsequently thawed in a 37 degrees C water bath. A purity of at least 90% was achieved for sorted or isolated CD4+, CD8+ and CD8+ TEMRA cells. Details on this clonotype: Its antigen is still unknown. Base qualities were left out, and no much larger clone turns up one base away.

RNA was extracted using the RNeasy kit, and about 0.5 to 1 ug of the RNA was reverse transcribed with random hexamers. TCR beta CDR3 regions were amplified with the immunoSEQ multiplex PCR assay covering 54 Vbeta and 13 Jbeta segments. PCR amplification bias was corrected by using a synthetic template baseline for primer optimization and computational correction. The published analysis was carried out like this. Reads were annotated to V, D and J genes according to IMGT and were analyzed with immunoSEQ Analyzer, with only productive sequences retained. To calculate clonality, Shannon entropy was normalized by log2 of the number of productive unique sequences and then subtracted from one. For each patient and control, public and private clones were evaluated among the 100 most prevalent clones. Susac-specific clones were defined as absent from healthy and MS cohorts, about 1,100 published viral clones and other ImmuneACCESS disease sequences. The raw public data were reprocessed by TCRdb itself: fastp quality trimming at Q25, MiXCR clonotype calling, in-frame beta chains only. Rows are combined by CDR3 protein, so each entry shows the most common genes and DNA. What appears here as the V and J calls and clone size reflects TCRdb's work, not the paper's. In all, the sample holds about 140,000 distinct CDR3 sequences, and around 93% of those were seen once. Clones ranked in the top ten supply 0.14% of the sample.

The clonotype comes from a human donor with Susac syndrome. Sample: CD4+ T cells from PBMCs.

CDR3 region: CAWRLTGGGGTQYF. The nucleotide sequence reads TGTGCCTGGAGACTTACAGGGGGAGGCGGGACCCAGTACTTC. The rearranged segments are TRBV30 and TRBJ2-5; 8 nucleotides in the junction match TRBD1. The germline V gene (reference sequence) specifies GTSNPN as CDR1 and SVGIG as CDR2. Measured from the cysteine to the phenylalanine, the CDR3 is 14 residues long. The CDR3 DNA has 42 bases and is translated from base 1. V trim: 3 bases; J trim: 7 bases; unmatched bases: 10.